The 27 T cell receptor beta chains presented below share a single source sample, sequenced in a study of blood T cell repertoires in COVID-19 (TCRdb year 2020). Library prep was done by the immunoSEQ multiplex PCR assay. TCRdb carries this immuneACCESS record with in-frame sequences only. Its versions omit some clonotypes, under half of them owing to an unresolved V gene in the studies checked, with the rest unexplained. The table for this sample lists 150,000 to 200,000 clones; approximately 87% of them were counted only once. The biggest ten clones account for about 12% of the sample. Source material: peripheral blood. Receptors were obtained from a woman between 70 and 85 years old with COVID-19, enrolled during active disease.

The chain combines TRBV5-1 with TRBJ1-5; 7 bases are shared with TRBD1. Germline-derived CDR1 and CDR2 are SGHRS and YFSETQ. This CDR3 region has 16 residues. V lost 0 bases and J lost 2; bases outside the gene matches: 5. The CDR3 nucleotides are TGCGCCAGCAGCTTGGAGAGGCAGGGGGGCAATCAGCCCCAGCATTTT. Translated, it gives CASSLERQGGNQPQHF.

CDR3 bases: TGTGCCAGCAGCCAACGGACTAGCTCCTACGAGCAGTACTTC. Protein sequence: CASSQRTSSYEQYF. The rearrangement links TRBV4-2 to TRBJ2-7; 7 positions match TRBD2. Germline CDR1 and CDR2: LGHNA and YNFKEQ. The CDR3 is 14 amino acids. Unmatched junction bases numbered 1, after V lost 2 bases and J lost 0 bases.

V and J are TRBV29-1 and TRBJ2-7; perhaps TRBD1 as D (7 bases). Germline values: CDR1 SQVTM, CDR2 ANQGSEA. Between the trimmed V and J ends, which lost 6 bases and 6 bases, there was a span of 18 bases. CDR3 length: 13 amino acids. CDR3 amino acids: CSVAPRQGGEQYF. The CDR3 DNA sequence: TGCAGCGTCGCCCCGAGGCAGGGGGGCGAGCAGTACTTC.

The chain uses TRBV7-8 and TRBJ1-5; D may be TRBD1 (5 bases). Germline-derived CDR1 and CDR2 are SGHVS and FQNEAQ. CDR3 length equals 13 residues. Between the trimmed V and J ends, which lost 5 bases and 8 bases, there was a span of 13 bases. CDR3 sequence (DNA): TGTGCCAGCAGCAGGGGTCCTGTTGAGCCCCAGCATTTT. It yields the protein CASSRGPVEPQHF.

The genes are TRBV30 and TRBJ1-5, with 8 nucleotides matching TRBD1. V dropped 6 bases and J dropped 3; count of bases not matched to a gene: 4. Per germline, CDR1 GTSNPN and CDR2 SVGIG (reference sequence). CDR3 length: 13 amino acids. DNA for the CDR3: TGTGCCTGCCAGGGGGCTAACAATCAGCCCCAGCATTTT. This gives the protein CACQGANNQPQHF.

The chain has TRBV7-2 and TRBJ2-3; 7 bases map to TRBD1. V lost 2 bases, J lost 1 base, and 6 bases stayed unmatched. The length of the CDR3 is 16 residues. Germline values: CDR1 SGHTA, CDR2 FQGNSA. This chain's CDR3 is CASSLKGDSGTDTQYF. The CDR3 coding sequence is TGTGCCAGCAGCTTAAAAGGGGACAGTGGCACAGATACGCAGTATTTT.

This rearrangement joins TRBV19 to TRBJ1-4; D is unresolved. V was cut by 9 bases and J by 5 bases, with 10 bases left in between. Per the germline V gene, CDR1 is LNHDA and CDR2 is SQIVND (reference sequence). The CDR3 is made up of 12 amino acids. The CDR3 region is CASADLNEKLFF. In DNA, the CDR3 is TGTGCCAGCGCAGATTTAAATGAAAAACTGTTTTTT.

This chain joins TRBV28 and TRBJ1-6, with D tentatively TRBD1 (5 bases). This CDR3 has 15 amino acids. Germline V gene lookup returns CDR1 MDHEN and CDR2 SYDVKM. V shed 2 bases and J shed 9 bases, with 14 bases lying between them. Written as DNA, the CDR3 is TGTGCCAGCAGTTTACAACAGGCCACAGCTTCACCCCTCCACTTT. Amino acids: CASSLQQATASPLHF.

The chain recombines TRBV5-1 with TRBJ1-2, with unresolved D. V lost 0 bases to trimming and J lost 4 bases, with 7 bases between them. The CDR3 runs to 13 residues. The germline CDR1 and CDR2 sequences are SGHRS and YFSETQ. For the CDR3, the DNA is TGCGCCAGCAGCTTGGGGAGTTCCTATGGCTACACCTTC. Protein product: CASSLGSSYGYTF.

The chain is built from TRBV7-9 and TRBJ2-7; 10 nucleotides line up with TRBD2. The CDR3 consists of 12 residues. V lost 1 base to trimming and J lost 13 bases; unmatched junction nucleotides: 4. Germline V gene lookup returns CDR1 SEHNR and CDR2 FQNEAQ (reference sequence). The CDR3 here is CASSLGAGGPYF. CDR3 coding DNA: TGTGCCAGCAGCTTAGGAGCGGGAGGGCCCTACTTC.

The CDR3 region has the DNA TGTGCCAGCAGCCCCCCACAGGGCTCCGGGGAGCTGTTTTTT. Protein: CASSPPQGSGELFF. The chain joins TRBV11-3 to TRBJ2-2; possibly TRBD1 for D (6 bases). From germline, CDR1 is SGHNT and CDR2 YENEEA. Trimming pared 5 bases from V and 6 bases from J, leaving 13 bases between. The CDR3 covers 14 residues.

This clone was observed a handful of times. The chain is built from TRBV19 and TRBJ1-5; D gene unclear. Trimming took 1 base from V and 7 from J, leaving 8 bases between them. Per the germline V gene, CDR1 is LNHDA and CDR2 is SQIVND (reference sequence). The CDR3 length is 13 residues. DNA of the CDR3: TGTGCCAGTAGTATAGGGGCAGGCCAGCCCCAGCATTTT. The encoded protein is CASSIGAGQPQHF. Supplemented by reference TRBV19 and TRBJ1-5, the full variable domain reads DGGITQSPKYLFRKEGQNVTLSCEQNLNHDAMYWYRQDPGQGLRLIYYSQIVNDFQKGDIAEGYSVSREKKESFPLTVTSAQKNPTAFYLCASSIGAGQPQHFGDGTRLSIL.

The J gene is TRBJ2-3, the V gene TRBV7-3, with 8 positions matching TRBD2. Germline V lookup: CDR1 SGHTA, CDR2 FQGTGA. The CDR3 is made up of 14 amino acids. With 1 base clipped from V and 6 bases from J, the junction kept 3 bases outside the gene matches. This CDR3 is CASSLMASGDTQYF. The CDR3 DNA is TGTGCCAGCAGCTTAATGGCTAGCGGGGATACGCAGTATTTT.

The rearrangement uses TRBV5-1 and TRBJ2-2, with unresolved D. V lost 0 bases and J 6 bases, leaving 6 bases between the germline ends. Germline assignment: CDR1 SGHRS and CDR2 YFSETQ. The CDR3 spans 13 residues. The CDR3 region has the DNA TGCGCCAGCAGCTTGGATCCAGCCGGGGAGCTGTTTTTT. Its translation is CASSLDPAGELFF.

This rearrangement joins TRBV20-1 to TRBJ1-2; D might be TRBD1 (6 bases). The CDR3 is made up of 11 amino acids. V was pared by 3 bases and J by 8 bases, with 10 bases between. Per germline, CDR1 DFQATT and CDR2 SNEGSKA (reference sequence). The CDR3: CSASGQQGYTF. As DNA, the CDR3 is TGCAGTGCTAGCGGACAGCAAGGCTACACCTTC.

This chain links TRBV14 with TRBJ2-5; D is perhaps TRBD1 (6 bases). Trimming removed 4 bases at V and 2 bases at J, with 11 bases between. The CDR3 has 14 residues. The germline CDR1 and CDR2 sequences are SGHDN and FVKESK. The CDR3 is CASSLRQVQETQYF. DNA of the CDR3: TGTGCCAGCAGCCTTCGACAGGTACAAGAGACCCAGTACTTC.

The CDR3 reads CSASPSGSSYEQYF. CDR3 DNA: TGCAGTGCTAGTCCTAGCGGGAGCTCCTACGAGCAGTACTTC. This chain links TRBV20-1 with TRBJ2-7, with 10 bases lining up with TRBD2. Germline V gives CDR1 DFQATT, CDR2 SNEGSKA (reference sequence). The J segment lost 0 bases and the V segment lost 3 bases, leaving 2 bases of the junction unmatched. There are 14 residues in the CDR3.

This clone was recorded only once. V is TRBV30 and J is TRBJ2-5; 12 nucleotides match TRBD1. Trimming cost V 8 bases and J 5 bases; bases outside gene matches: 18. There are 17 residues in the CDR3. Germline CDR1 GTSNPN, CDR2 SVGIG (reference sequence). The CDR3 DNA reads as TGTGCCGGGACGGACTCCGGGACAGGGGGCGTTGGGGAGACCCAGTACTTC. It specifies CAGTDSGTGGVGETQYF.

The chain is built from TRBV20-1 and TRBJ2-7; the match to TRBD1 covers 9 bases. Germline CDR1 and CDR2: DFQATT and SNEGSKA (reference sequence). The junction had 11 bases not matched to a gene; V was cut back by 3 bases and J by 5 bases. This CDR3 is 15 amino acids long. CDR3 amino acids: CSASNSGQGIHEQYF. DNA for the CDR3: TGCAGTGCTAGTAATTCCGGACAGGGGATCCACGAGCAGTACTTC.

The CDR3 is CASSAGGSTNEKLFF. The DNA of the CDR3 is TGCGCCAGCAGCGCCGGGGGGTCGACTAATGAAAAACTGTTTTTT. The rearrangement uses TRBV5-1 and TRBJ1-4, with a weak D call TRBD1 (5 bases). Germline V gene sequence: CDR1 SGHRS, CDR2 YFSETQ. CDR3 length: 15 residues. V was cut by 4 bases and J by 2 bases, with 12 bases left in between.

The chain is built from TRBV12-5 and TRBJ2-7, with D possibly being TRBD2 (5 bases). Germline V gives CDR1 LGHNT, CDR2 FRNRAP. The CDR3 sequence is 16 residues long. Trimming stripped 7 bases from V and 2 bases from J, with 21 bases between. The CDR3 sequence is CASDKRLSTSPYEQYF. The CDR3 nucleotides are TGTGCTAGTGACAAAAGACTAAGCACCAGCCCCTACGAGCAGTACTTC. Based on the CDR3 plus reference TRBV12-5 and TRBJ2-7, the full variable domain is DARVTQTPRHKVTEMGQEVTMRCQPILGHNTVFWYRQTMMQGLELLAYFRNRAPLDDSGMPKDRFSAEMPDATLATLKIQPSEPRDSAVYFCASDKRLSTSPYEQYFGPGTRLTVT.

The rearrangement joins TRBV7-3 to TRBJ1-6; D ambiguous. Germline lookup yields CDR1 SGHTA and CDR2 FQGTGA. This CDR3 is built from 14 residues. Trimming removed 3 bases at V and 6 bases at J, with 9 bases between. The CDR3 region has the DNA TGTGCCAGCAGCTTGGCAGGCCCTAATTCACCCCTCCACTTT. Translating gives CASSLAGPNSPLHF.

This clone was detected only a few times. The chain carries TRBV5-4 and TRBJ2-7; a weak D match, TRBD2 (5 bases). Germline V CDR1 and CDR2: SGHNT, YYREEE (reference sequence). The V gene lost 0 bases and the J gene lost 4 bases, with 11 bases spanning the gap. The CDR3 covers 14 residues. The CDR3 protein is CASSLGGSGYEQYF. Here the CDR3 DNA reads TGTGCCAGCAGCTTGGGAGGGAGCGGTTACGAGCAGTACTTC.

A word on this clone: Sequence at one end of the junction differs from germline and may be a read error. The chain links TRBV7-7 to TRBJ2-5, with 10 positions matching TRBD1. Germline CDR1 SSHAT, CDR2 FNYEAQ (reference sequence). The length of the CDR3 is 14 residues. The CDR3 reads CASSRGTGVETQYF. The CDR3 DNA follows: TGTGCTAGCAGCCGCGGGACAGGGGTAGAGACCCAGTACTTC.

The chain has TRBV25-1 and TRBJ1-2; no reliable D call. V gave up 3 bases and J gave up 8 bases, with 7 bases separating them. Germline V gives CDR1 MGHDK, CDR2 SYGVNS. The CDR3 runs 11 residues. CDR3 residues: CASSDSRGYTF. CDR3 coding DNA: TGTGCCAGCAGTGATTCGAGGGGCTACACCTTC.

On this clone itself: The sample contains more than one DNA sequence encoding this CDR3. The V call is TRBV18, the J call TRBJ1-4; a weak D match, TRBD1 (5 bases). Germline CDR1 reads KGHSH; CDR2 reads LQKENI. This CDR3 is 13 amino acids long. Trimming left V 3 bases short and J 7 bases short, with 9 bases between. The CDR3 sequence is CASSPMGGEKLFF. CDR3 nucleotides: TGTGCCAGCTCACCCATGGGGGGTGAAAAACTGTTTTTT.

The chain has TRBV27 and TRBJ1-2; 9 bases fit TRBD1. The junction had 7 bases not matched to a gene; V was cut back by 4 bases and J by 4 bases. CDR1 MNHEY and CDR2 SMNVEV come from the germline V gene (reference sequence). This CDR3 contains 15 residues. This CDR3 is CASSSTGGLSYGYTF. CDR3 coding DNA: TGTGCCAGCAGTTCCACAGGGGGCCTTAGCTATGGCTACACCTTC.